The subject of this entry is one T cell receptor (beta chain). Germline-derived CDR1 and CDR2 are SNHLY and FYNNEI. The CDR3 extends over 15 amino acids. Trimming shortened V by 6 bases and J by 4 bases, and 15 bases separated the two germline ends. This record comes from a study of OX40 agonist ivuxolimab in advanced cancers. As for the study in general: Averaging roughly 60 years in age, with a range of about 23 to 79, the cohort was around 83% male.

Clones were read by immunoSEQ multiplex PCR, and TCRdb kept only the in-frame ones, dropping some. The repertoire includes about 72,000 clones, around 86% of them detected once, and roughly 2.4% sits in the top ten. The clonotype was recovered from an adult with an advanced solid tumor such as melanoma, head and neck, liver or kidney cancer. The chain joins TRBV2 to TRBJ1-4; TRBD1 is a possible D gene (6 bases). The material sequenced was CD4+ or CD8+ T cells sorted from blood, taken in a trial of the OX40 agonist ivuxolimab. CDR3 bases: TGTGCCAGCAGGGAAATCAGGGGAGGTAATGAAAAACTGTTTTTT. Its protein is CASREIRGGNEKLFF.